This T cell receptor (beta chain) was sequenced for a study of blood T cell repertoires in COVID-19. Study-wide background: Researchers got acute and convalescent COVID-19 samples from the United States, Italy and Spain. PBMCs, B-cell-depleted T cells, or T cells were the source of the cDNA or gDNA that made up the material.

Study processing details: The assay estimated nucleated cells by amplifying reference gene primers. Only in-frame clones appear in the TCRdb table, and some are missing; sequencing was by immunoSEQ multiplex PCR. That table gives V, J and clone size, and the DNA gave D and trimming. The sample shows a few hundred thousand clones, 70% to 90% of them seen only once. The CDR3 consists of 15 residues. The V end lost 5 bases, the J end lost 1 base, and 11 bases lay between the germline ends. Germline CDR1 reads LGHDT; CDR2 reads YNNKEL (reference sequence). This rearrangement joins TRBV3-1 (or the pseudogene TRBV3-2) to TRBJ1-4, with a tentative D call TRBD1 (6 bases). The sample comprised peripheral blood. The clonotype originates from a man aged 18 to 30 with active or convalescent COVID-19. The CDR3 is CASSEQGETNEKLFF. The CDR3 region has the DNA TGTGCCAGCAGCGAACAGGGTGAAACTAATGAAAAACTGTTTTTT.